A single T cell receptor (beta chain) is shown here with its context. Its specific antigen is unknown. No base-level quality is on record; no much larger clone is a single base apart. The data originate from a study of vaccination and CD4 T cells after COVID-19 (dated by TCRdb to between 2021 and 2023). With regard to the full study: SARS-CoV-2 positivity had been established in the convalescent patients by nasal swab PCR, and mild disease was recorded in roughly 9 of these patients and severe disease in one. In the convalescent cohort there were six males and four females, among whom were two Hispanic individuals, seven Caucasians, two Asians and one multiracial person. Each participant got two doses of either the Pfizer-BioNTech BNT162b2 vaccine (n=8) or the Moderna mRNA-1273 vaccine (n=2). Post-COVID blood samples from convalescent patients were collected a median of around 100 days after diagnosis, with a range of about 35 to 180 days. The time from the second vaccine dose to post-vaccine blood sampling had a median of roughly 70 days and ranged from about 13 to 250 days. In around 9 COVID-19 convalescent patients and a few infection-naive healthy vaccine recipients, researchers compared the spike-specific CD4+ TCR repertoire from before mRNA vaccination with the repertoire from after. The paper as a whole reports these results and caveats: Among the post-vaccine SARS-CoV-2-reactive clones in convalescent patients, a median approximately 90% showed up only after vaccination, which suggests vaccine-specific priming. The median count of SARS-CoV-2-reactive clonotypes went up from 20 to 25 after infection to some 38 after vaccination, although the change was not significant. Nearly all vaccine-specific clones in convalescent patients (304 of 307) were mono-reactive for SARS-CoV-2 spike rather than cross-reactive with common cold coronaviruses. The number of convalescent patients in the study was relatively small, and the study did not examine early timepoints following natural infection.

The germline V gene (reference sequence) provides CDR1 MNHEY and CDR2 SMNVEV. V is trimmed back by 9 bases and J by 5 bases, and the junction contains 2 bases that no gene match accounts for. Reading from cysteine to phenylalanine, the CDR3 counts 13 amino acids. Kept here is only the CDR3 DNA, which spans 39 bases and is read in frame from base 1. The method behind the library was PCR. The sample was run on an Illumina iSeq 100. Per the source publication's procedure: Non-productive sequences were removed, and CDR3s not starting with C, not ending with F or W, or shorter than 7 amino acids were discarded. Similarity between CDR3 sequences was evaluated in R version 3.6.1 using Levenshtein distances (stringdist) and unrooted phylogenetic trees (ape). The raw public reads went through TCRdb reprocessing: fastp at Q25, MiXCR clone calling, in-frame beta chains kept. Here each entry gathers all rows of one CDR3 protein and keeps the most common genes and DNA. What appears here as the V and J calls and clone size reflects TCRdb's work, not the paper's. The sample profile shows 15,000 to 20,000 distinct CDR3 sequences; around three fifths of them were found once. The ten largest clones add up to 1.1% of the sample.

Positive SARS-CoV-2 PCR tests in the convalescent patients dated from March to December 2020, before Alpha, Beta and Delta variants emerged in the United States. PBMCs were separated from whole blood using Ficoll-Paque Plus gradient centrifugation and then either used fresh or cryopreserved at -140C. The sample here was CD4+ T cells from blood, taken after SARS-CoV-2 vaccination. The clonotype comes from a human donor who had recovered from COVID-19. This receptor chain uses TRBV27 and TRBJ1-6; 9 bases in the junction line up with TRBD1. The CDR3 region reads CASRTGDNSPLHF. The DNA reads as follows: TGTGCCAGTAGGACAGGGGATAATTCACCCCTCCACTTT.